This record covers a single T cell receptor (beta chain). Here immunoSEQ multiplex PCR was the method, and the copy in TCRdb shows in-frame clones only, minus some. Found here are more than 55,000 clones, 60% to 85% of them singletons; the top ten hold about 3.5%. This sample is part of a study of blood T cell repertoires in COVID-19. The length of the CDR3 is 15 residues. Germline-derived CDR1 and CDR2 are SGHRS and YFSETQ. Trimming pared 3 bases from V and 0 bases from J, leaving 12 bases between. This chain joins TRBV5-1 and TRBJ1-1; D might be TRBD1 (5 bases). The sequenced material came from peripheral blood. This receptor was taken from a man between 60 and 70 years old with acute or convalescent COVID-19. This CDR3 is CASSSGRDLNTEAFF. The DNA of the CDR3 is TGCGCCAGCAGCTCAGGCAGGGATTTGAACACTGAAGCTTTCTTT.